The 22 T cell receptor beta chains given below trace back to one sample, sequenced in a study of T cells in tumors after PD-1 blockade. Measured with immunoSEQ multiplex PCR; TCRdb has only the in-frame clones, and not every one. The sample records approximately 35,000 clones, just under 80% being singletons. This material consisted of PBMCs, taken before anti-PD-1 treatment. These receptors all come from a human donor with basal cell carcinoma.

CDR3 sequence (DNA): TGTGCCAGCAGCGTTAGAGGACTGGAGACCCAGTACTTC. It yields the protein CASSVRGLETQYF. This chain links TRBV9 with TRBJ2-5, with D possibly being TRBD2 (5 bases). The CDR3 runs 13 residues. The germline V gene has CDR1 SGDLS and CDR2 YYNGEE. Trimming took 2 bases from V and 5 from J, leaving 10 bases between them.

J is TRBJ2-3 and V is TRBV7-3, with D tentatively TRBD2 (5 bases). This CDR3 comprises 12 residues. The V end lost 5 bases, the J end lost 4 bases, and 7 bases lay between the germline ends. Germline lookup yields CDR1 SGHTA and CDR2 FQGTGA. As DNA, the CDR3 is TGTGCCAGCAGCCGGGGAGCAGATACGCAGTATTTT. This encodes CASSRGADTQYF.

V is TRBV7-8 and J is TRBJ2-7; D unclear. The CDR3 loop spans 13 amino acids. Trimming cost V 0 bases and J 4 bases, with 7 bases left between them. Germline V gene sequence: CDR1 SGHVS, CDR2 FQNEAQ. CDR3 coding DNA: TGTGCCAGCAGCTTAGCGGCTCTATACGAGCAGTACTTC. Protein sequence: CASSLAALYEQYF.

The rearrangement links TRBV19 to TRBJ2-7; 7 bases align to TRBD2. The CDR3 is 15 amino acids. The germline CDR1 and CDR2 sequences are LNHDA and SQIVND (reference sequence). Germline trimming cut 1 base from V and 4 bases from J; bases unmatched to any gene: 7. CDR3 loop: CASSIGVGRGYEQYF. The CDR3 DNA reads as TGTGCCAGTAGTATAGGGGTCGGGCGGGGGTACGAGCAGTACTTC. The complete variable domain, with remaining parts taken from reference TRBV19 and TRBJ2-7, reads DGGITQSPKYLFRKEGQNVTLSCEQNLNHDAMYWYRQDPGQGLRLIYYSQIVNDFQKGDIAEGYSVSREKKESFPLTVTSAQKNPTAFYLCASSIGVGRGYEQYFGPGTRLTVT.

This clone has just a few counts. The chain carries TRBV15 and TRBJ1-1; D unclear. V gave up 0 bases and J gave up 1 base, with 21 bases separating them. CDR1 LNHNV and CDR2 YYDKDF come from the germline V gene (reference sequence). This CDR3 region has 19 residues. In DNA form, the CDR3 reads TGTGCCACCAGCAGAGATGGTTGGGAGGAGGTTATTAGGAACACTGAAGCTTTCTTT. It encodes CATSRDGWEEVIRNTEAFF.

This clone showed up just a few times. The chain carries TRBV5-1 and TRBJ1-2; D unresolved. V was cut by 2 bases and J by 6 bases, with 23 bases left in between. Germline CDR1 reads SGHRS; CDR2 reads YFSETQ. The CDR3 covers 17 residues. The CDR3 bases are TGCGCCAGCAGCTTTGGCGGATGGAGAGTGGAGTCCCATGGCTACACCTTC. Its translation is CASSFGGWRVESHGYTF.

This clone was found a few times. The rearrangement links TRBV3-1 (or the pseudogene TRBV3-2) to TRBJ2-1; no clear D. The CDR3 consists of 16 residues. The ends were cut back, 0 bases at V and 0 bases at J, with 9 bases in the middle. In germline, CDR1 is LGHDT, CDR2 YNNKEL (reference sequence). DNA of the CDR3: TGTGCCAGCAGCCAAGATGGGTGGAGCTCCTACAATGAGCAGTTCTTC. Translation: CASSQDGWSSYNEQFF.

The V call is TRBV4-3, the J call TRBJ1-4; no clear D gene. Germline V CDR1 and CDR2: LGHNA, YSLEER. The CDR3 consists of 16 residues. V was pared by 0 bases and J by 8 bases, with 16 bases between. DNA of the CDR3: TGCGCCAGCAGCCAAGATATAGGGCCGGTTGACGAAAAACTGTTTTTT. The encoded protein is CASSQDIGPVDEKLFF.

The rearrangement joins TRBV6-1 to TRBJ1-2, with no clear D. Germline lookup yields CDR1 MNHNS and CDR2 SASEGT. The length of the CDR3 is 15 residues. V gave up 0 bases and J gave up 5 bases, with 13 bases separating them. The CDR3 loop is CASSEAFRGEYGYTF. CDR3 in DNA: TGTGCCAGCAGTGAAGCGTTCCGGGGAGAATATGGCTACACCTTC.

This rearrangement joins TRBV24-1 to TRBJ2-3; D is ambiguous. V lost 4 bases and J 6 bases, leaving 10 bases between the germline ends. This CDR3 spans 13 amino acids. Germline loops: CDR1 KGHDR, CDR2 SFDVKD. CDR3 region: CATSERNPDTQYF. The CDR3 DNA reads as TGTGCCACCAGTGAGAGAAACCCGGATACGCAGTATTTT.

For the CDR3, the DNA is TGTGCCAGCAGCATCCAGGGAGCCCTTGCAACTAATGAAAAACTGTTTTTT. As protein: CASSIQGALATNEKLFF. J is TRBJ1-4 and V is TRBV7-2, with D possibly matching TRBD1 (5 bases). CDR3 length: 17 residues. V gave up 5 bases and J gave up 0 bases, with 16 bases separating them. The V gene's germline CDR1 is SGHTA and CDR2 FQGNSA. Using reference TRBV7-2 and TRBJ1-4 for the parts outside the CDR3, the full variable domain is GAGVSQSPSNKVTEKGKDVELRCDPISGHTALYWYRQSLGQGLEFLIYFQGNSAPDKSGLPSDRFSAERTGGSVSTLTIQRTQQEDSAVYLCASSIQGALATNEKLFFGSGTQLSVL.

CDR3 region: CASSLSLRGYEQYF. The CDR3 DNA reads as TGTGCCAGCAGTTTAAGTCTCAGGGGCTACGAGCAGTACTTC. The V gene is TRBV27, the J gene TRBJ2-7; maybe TRBD1 (6 bases). Germline CDR1 is MNHEY and CDR2 is SMNVEV (reference sequence). Trimming took off 2 bases at V and 3 bases at J, with 11 bases between the two ends. This CDR3 has 14 amino acids.

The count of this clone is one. CDR3 region: CASSYGSEQFF. CDR3 DNA: TGTGCCAGCAGTTATGGGAGTGAGCAGTTCTTC. The chain is built from TRBV6-5 and TRBJ2-1; tentatively, D is TRBD2 (5 bases). The CDR3 is 11 amino acids. CDR1 and CDR2 from the germline V gene are MNHEY and SVGAGI. The V and J ends lost 3 bases and 9 bases respectively, with 6 bases between them.

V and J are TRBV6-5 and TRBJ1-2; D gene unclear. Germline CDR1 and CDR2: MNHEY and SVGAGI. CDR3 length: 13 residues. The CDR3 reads CASTPTTNYGYTF. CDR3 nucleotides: TGTGCATCAACACCGACAACTAACTATGGCTACACCTTC.

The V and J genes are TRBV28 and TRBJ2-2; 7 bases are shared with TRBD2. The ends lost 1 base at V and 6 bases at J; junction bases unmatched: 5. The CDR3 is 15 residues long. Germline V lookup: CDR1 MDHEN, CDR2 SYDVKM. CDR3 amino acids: CASSLLGSGPGELFF. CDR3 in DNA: TGTGCCAGCAGTTTATTGGGTAGCGGGCCCGGGGAGCTGTTTTTT.

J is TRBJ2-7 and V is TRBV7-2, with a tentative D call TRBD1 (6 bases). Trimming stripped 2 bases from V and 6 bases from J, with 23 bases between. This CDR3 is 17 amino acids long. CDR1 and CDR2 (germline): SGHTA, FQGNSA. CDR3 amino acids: CASSLTSEVNRASEQYF. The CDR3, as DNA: TGTGCCAGCAGCTTAACGTCCGAGGTTAACAGGGCCAGCGAGCAGTACTTC.

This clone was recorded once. CDR3 region: CASSERWGLNTGELFF. The CDR3 coding sequence is TGTGCCAGCAGTGAGAGATGGGGCCTCAACACCGGGGAGCTGTTTTTT. The chain couples TRBV6-1 to TRBJ2-2; TRBD1 might be the D (5 bases). Trimming took 3 bases from V and 2 from J, leaving 13 bases between them. CDR3 length: 16 residues. Germline assignment: CDR1 MNHNS and CDR2 SASEGT.

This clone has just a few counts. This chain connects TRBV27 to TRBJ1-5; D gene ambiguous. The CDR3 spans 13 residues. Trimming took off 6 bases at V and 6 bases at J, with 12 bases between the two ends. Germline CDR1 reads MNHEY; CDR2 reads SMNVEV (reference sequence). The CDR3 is CASSSRTSQPQHF. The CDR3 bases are TGTGCCAGCAGCTCCCGGACGAGTCAGCCCCAGCATTTT.

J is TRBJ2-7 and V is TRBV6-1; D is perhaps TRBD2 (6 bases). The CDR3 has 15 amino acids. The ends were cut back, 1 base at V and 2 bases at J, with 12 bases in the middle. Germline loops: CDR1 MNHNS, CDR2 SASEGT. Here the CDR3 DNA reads TGTGCCAGCAGTGAAGAGCAGGGAGGAGCCTACGAGCAGTACTTC. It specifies CASSEEQGGAYEQYF.

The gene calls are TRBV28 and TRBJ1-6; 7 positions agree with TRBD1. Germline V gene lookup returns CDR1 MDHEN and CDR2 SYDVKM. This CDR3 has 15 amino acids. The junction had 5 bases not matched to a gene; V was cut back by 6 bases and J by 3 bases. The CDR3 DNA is TGTGCCAGCAGCCAGACAGGGCTCTATAATTCACCCCTCCACTTT. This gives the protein CASSQTGLYNSPLHF.

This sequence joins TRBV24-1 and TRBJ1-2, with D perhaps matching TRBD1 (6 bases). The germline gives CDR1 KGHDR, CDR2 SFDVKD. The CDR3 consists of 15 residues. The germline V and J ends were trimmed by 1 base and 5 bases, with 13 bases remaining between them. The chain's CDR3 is CATSDFGQKLYGYTF. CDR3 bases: TGTGCCACCAGTGATTTCGGACAGAAACTATATGGCTACACCTTC.

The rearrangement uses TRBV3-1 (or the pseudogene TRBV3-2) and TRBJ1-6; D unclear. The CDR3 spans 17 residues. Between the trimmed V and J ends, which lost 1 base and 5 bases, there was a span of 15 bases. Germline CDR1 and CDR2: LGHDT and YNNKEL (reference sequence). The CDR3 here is CASSQGPLGRHNSPLHF. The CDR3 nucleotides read TGTGCCAGCAGCCAAGGTCCGTTGGGCAGGCATAATTCACCCCTCCACTTT.